A single sample is the source of the 25 T cell receptor beta chains below, sequenced in a study of breast tumors, draining lymph nodes, adjacent tissues. The lymph nodes were axillary draining lymph nodes from breast cancer patients. TCRdb redid the calling of the multiplex PCR reads with MiXCR, one entry per CDR3 protein. The data show more than 200,000 distinct CDR3 sequences, 32% seen once. Sequenced material: axillary lymph node tissue. These receptors were obtained from a female donor with breast cancer. Some clones in this sample may be carry-over from other donors' samples.

This clonotype was counted only a few times. A much larger clone sits a single nucleotide away, making a read error possible. This chain joins TRBV6-1 and TRBJ1-3, with no clear D. This CDR3 is 14 amino acids long. The V end lost 5 bases, the J end lost 4 bases, and 12 bases lay between the germline ends. CDR1 and CDR2 from the germline V gene are MNHNS and SASEGT. CDR3 in DNA: TGTGCCAGCAGTCAAGTCCCCAACGGAAACACCATATATTTT. As protein: CASSQVPNGNTIYF.

The chain uses TRBV15 and TRBJ2-1; 8 bases fit TRBD2. CDR3 length: 16 amino acids. Germline assignment: CDR1 LNHNV and CDR2 YYDKDF (reference sequence). The J segment lost 0 bases and the V segment lost 3 bases, leaving 4 bases of the junction unmatched. CDR3 bases: TGTGCCACCAGCAGTCGGAGCGGGAGCTCCTACAATGAGCAGTTCTTC. Protein: CATSSRSGSSYNEQFF.

This sequence joins TRBV5-6 and TRBJ2-5; 11 bases map to TRBD2. This CDR3 region has 17 residues. The germline CDR1 and CDR2 sequences are SGHDT and YYEEEE. V gave up 1 base and J gave up 5 bases; unmatched junction bases: 10. The CDR3 loop reads CASSLRGSGRAGETQYF. The CDR3 region has the DNA TGTGCCAGCAGCTTGAGAGGTAGCGGGAGGGCCGGGGAGACCCAGTACTTC.

This chain connects TRBV4-1 to TRBJ1-6; tentative D call: TRBD1 (6 bases). Germline CDR1 and CDR2: MGHRA and YSYEKL. Trimming left V 5 bases short and J 8 bases short, with 10 bases between. The CDR3 consists of 13 residues. The CDR3 DNA reads TGCGCCAGCAGCAGGGCAGGGGATTCACCCCTCCACTTT. Its protein product is CASSRAGDSPLHF.

This chain joins TRBV19 and TRBJ1-1, with 9 bases fitting TRBD1. Unmatched junction bases numbered 9, after V lost 5 bases and J lost 5 bases. CDR1 is LNHDA, CDR2 SQIVND, per germline (reference sequence). The length of the CDR3 is 15 residues. The CDR3 here is CASSLPQGARTEAFF. Here the CDR3 DNA reads TGTGCCAGTAGTCTTCCACAGGGGGCGAGGACTGAAGCTTTCTTT.

Many counts were recorded for this clonotype. The chain recombines TRBV7-2 with TRBJ2-2; 8 nucleotides align to TRBD2. With 8 bases clipped from V and 8 bases from J, the junction kept 10 bases outside the gene matches. CDR1 is SGHTA and CDR2 is FQGNSA in the germline V gene. CDR3 length equals 14 residues. The CDR3 spells CASLLAGSAGELFF. The CDR3 coding sequence is TGTGCCAGCCTTCTAGCGGGCTCAGCTGGGGAGCTGTTTTTT.

This clonotype was detected ten times or more. The chain couples TRBV7-2 to TRBJ2-7; possible D gene TRBD2, 6 bases. CDR1 and CDR2 from the germline V gene are SGHTA and FQGNSA. The V gene lost 4 bases and the J gene lost 0 bases, with 16 bases spanning the gap. The CDR3 is 16 residues long. The CDR3 sequence is CASSSGRGSLSYEQYF. CDR3 DNA sequence: TGTGCCAGCAGCTCGGGGCGGGGCAGCCTCTCCTACGAGCAGTACTTC.

In its sample, this clonotype was seen a few times. The V and J genes are TRBV7-3 and TRBJ2-7, with D perhaps matching TRBD2 (6 bases). Per germline, CDR1 SGHTA and CDR2 FQGTGA. V was pared by 7 bases and J by 1 base, with 26 bases between. CDR3 size: 18 residues. The CDR3: CASILRAPGPGGSYEQYV. CDR3 nucleotides: TGTGCCAGCATTCTCCGCGCCCCGGGCCCTGGAGGGTCCTACGAGCAGTACGTC.

In this sample, this clonotype turned up many times. The CDR3 is CASVSGRTDTQYF. The CDR3 nucleotides are TGCGCCAGCGTTAGCGGGAGAACAGATACGCAGTATTTT. V and J are TRBV10-2 and TRBJ2-3; 9 positions match TRBD2. V trimming: 8 bases; J trimming: 3 bases; junction bases outside the gene matches: 3. This CDR3 has 13 amino acids. Germline-derived CDR1 and CDR2 are WSHSY and SAAADI.

This clonotype was observed many times. The chain links TRBV6-5 to TRBJ2-6; 11 nucleotides line up with TRBD1. V trimming: 6 bases; J trimming: 1 base; junction bases outside the gene matches: 5. Germline V gene sequence: CDR1 MNHEY, CDR2 SVGAGI. This CDR3 region has 17 residues. The CDR3, as DNA: TGTGCCAGCAGCCCCCGGGACAGGGGGTCTGGGGCCAACGTCCTGACTTTC. Protein product: CASSPRDRGSGANVLTF.

This clonotype was seen at least ten times. The V gene is TRBV19, the J gene TRBJ1-5; 10 bases align to TRBD1. The CDR3 runs 16 residues. The germline gives CDR1 LNHDA, CDR2 SQIVND (reference sequence). J lost 4 bases, V lost 5 bases, and 8 bases had no gene match. CDR3 amino acids: CASSPRDRGRNQPQHF. The CDR3 nucleotides are TGTGCCAGTAGTCCCCGGGACAGGGGTAGGAATCAGCCCCAGCATTTT. The full variable domain, with the rest looked up from reference TRBV19 and TRBJ1-5, is DGGITQSPKYLFRKEGQNVTLSCEQNLNHDAMYWYRQDPGQGLRLIYYSQIVNDFQKGDIAEGYSVSREKKESFPLTVTSAQKNPTAFYLCASSPRDRGRNQPQHFGDGTRLSIL.

Comments on this clonotype: Being one base from a much bigger clone, this may be a read error. The rearrangement uses TRBV5-1 and TRBJ2-7; D is tentatively TRBD1 or TRBD2 (6 bases each). This CDR3 comprises 15 residues. Germline V gene lookup returns CDR1 SGHRS and CDR2 YFSETQ. DNA for the CDR3: TGCGCCAGCAGCCCTACCAGGGGACTTCTTGGGGAGCAGCACTTC. Residues: CASSPTRGLLGEQHF. Combining the CDR3 with reference TRBV5-1 and TRBJ2-7 gives the whole variable domain KAGVTQTPRYLIKTRGQQVTLSCSPISGHRSVSWYQQTPGQGLQFLFEYFSETQRNKGNFPGRFSGRQFSNSRSEMNVSTLELGDSALYLCASSPTRGLLGEQHFGPGTRLTVT.

The J gene is TRBJ1-6, the V gene TRBV12-3 or TRBV12-4, with 8 nucleotides matching TRBD1. This CDR3 has 17 amino acids. Trimming cost V 5 bases and J 7 bases; bases outside gene matches: 13. This chain's CDR3 is CASSLIGQGVRNSPLHF. As DNA, the CDR3 is TGTGCCAGCAGTCTAATCGGACAGGGAGTTCGGAATTCACCCCTCCACTTT.

Comment on this clonotype: As the CDR3 is not closed by the conserved phenylalanine or tryptophan, this likely results from a read error. The CDR3 DNA reads as TGTGCCAGCGGCATCAGACTAGCGGGGACCGGGGAGCTGTTTTCT. Amino acids: CASGIRLAGTGELFS. The chain employs TRBV7-9 and TRBJ2-2; TRBD2 matches at 11 bases. The CDR3 covers 15 residues. V lost 8 bases, J lost 5 bases, and 7 bases stayed unmatched. Germline assignment: CDR1 SEHNR and CDR2 FQNEAQ (reference sequence).

As concerns this clonotype: This may be a read error, as it is one base from a much larger clone. The chain couples TRBV5-5 to TRBJ2-7; D is tentatively TRBD1 or TRBD2 (6 bases each). Trimming pared 4 bases from V and 4 bases from J, leaving 18 bases between. The CDR3 consists of 15 residues. CDR1 is SGHKS, CDR2 YYEKEE, per germline (reference sequence). The CDR3 nucleotides are TGTGCCAGCAGCCCGGGGGACACGGCGGCTTACGAGCAGTACTTC. Protein: CASSPGDTAAYEQYF.

The chain is built from TRBV20-1 and TRBJ1-1; TRBD1 might be the D (6 bases). Germline-derived CDR1 and CDR2 are DFQATT and SNEGSKA (reference sequence). This CDR3 comprises 13 residues. Trimming removed 5 bases from V and 1 base from J, with 11 bases in between. The chain's CDR3 is CSAADRPNTEAFF. The CDR3 coding sequence is TGCAGTGCTGCAGACAGGCCGAACACTGAAGCTTTCTTT.

This clonotype came up many times. The chain joins TRBV11-3 to TRBJ1-3; D unresolved. Trimming pared 6 bases from V and 4 bases from J, leaving 10 bases between. CDR1 is SGHNT, CDR2 YENEEA, per germline. The CDR3 loop spans 13 amino acids. CDR3 residues: CASRYRFGNTIYF. DNA of the CDR3: TGTGCCAGCAGGTACAGATTCGGAAACACCATATATTTT.

CDR3 sequence (DNA): TGTGCCAGCAGATTAACACCCGGCACTGAAGCTTTCTTT. Translated: CASRLTPGTEAFF. V and J are TRBV3-1 and TRBJ1-1, with D unresolved. Looked up from germline, CDR1 is LGHDT and CDR2 is YNNKEL (reference sequence). CDR3 size: 13 residues. V was clipped by 6 bases and J by 4 bases, with 12 bases between them.

This clonotype was recorded many times. The chain is built from TRBV11-2 and TRBJ2-3, with 11 nucleotides matching TRBD2. Germline V CDR1 and CDR2: SGHAT, FQNNGV. The trim removed 4 bases at V and 2 bases at J, leaving 5 bases unmatched. This CDR3 region has 16 residues. This CDR3 reads CASSSRTSGYTDTQYF. DNA of the CDR3: TGTGCCAGCAGCTCACGGACTAGCGGGTACACAGATACGCAGTATTTT.

This clonotype was seen many times. The rearrangement joins TRBV20-1 to TRBJ1-6; 9 bases agree with TRBD1. Per germline, CDR1 DFQATT and CDR2 SNEGSKA (reference sequence). Losses at the gene ends were 1 base for V and 4 bases for J; bases not matched to a gene: 8. The CDR3 length is 17 residues. The CDR3 nucleotides read TGCAGTGCTAGAGTTCCAACAGGGGGCCTTTATAATTCACCCCTCCACTTT. This sequence encodes CSARVPTGGLYNSPLHF.

This clonotype was detected many times. The chain is built from TRBV13 and TRBJ2-2; no reliable D call. Germline loops: CDR1 PRHDT, CDR2 FYEKMQ (reference sequence). This CDR3 has 13 residues. V gave up 3 bases and J gave up 3 bases, with 5 bases separating them. CDR3 nucleotides: TGTGCCAGCAGCTTTACGCACACCGGGGAGCTGTTTTTT. The encoded protein is CASSFTHTGELFF.

This clonotype was counted at least ten times. The chain carries TRBV7-9 and TRBJ1-2; D is possibly TRBD1 (6 bases). Germline-derived CDR1 and CDR2 are SEHNR and FQNEAQ (reference sequence). Trimming removed 5 bases from V and 3 bases from J, with 13 bases in between. CDR3 size: 14 residues. The CDR3 DNA reads TGTGCCAGCAGCCCAACGGACAGCGACTATGGCTACACCTTC. It yields the protein CASSPTDSDYGYTF.

The gene calls are TRBV18 and TRBJ2-2, with a tentative D call TRBD1 (6 bases). V was cut by 6 bases and J by 4 bases, with 18 bases left in between. CDR3 size: 16 residues. Germline values: CDR1 KGHSH, CDR2 LQKENI. This CDR3 reads CASSPTNGQTTGELFF. The CDR3, as DNA: TGTGCCAGCTCCCCAACCAACGGACAGACCACCGGGGAGCTGTTTTTT.

This chain links TRBV2 with TRBJ2-3; D remains ambiguous. There are 14 residues in the CDR3. Germline V CDR1 and CDR2: SNHLY, FYNNEI. V was clipped by 5 bases and J by 14 bases, with 23 bases between them. As DNA, the CDR3 is TGTGCCAGCAGTCCCGGGCCAAACACTTATCCGCTGTATTTT. It is translated as CASSPGPNTYPLYF.

In the case of this clonotype: This may stem from a read error, because a much larger clone lies one nucleotide away. The chain combines TRBV7-9 with TRBJ1-1; 8 positions match TRBD1. Per germline, CDR1 SEHNR and CDR2 FQNEAQ (reference sequence). There are 14 residues in the CDR3. The CDR3 spells CASSLGQGNTGAFF. Here the CDR3 DNA reads TGTGCCAGCAGCCTTGGACAGGGTAACACTGGAGCTTTCTTT.